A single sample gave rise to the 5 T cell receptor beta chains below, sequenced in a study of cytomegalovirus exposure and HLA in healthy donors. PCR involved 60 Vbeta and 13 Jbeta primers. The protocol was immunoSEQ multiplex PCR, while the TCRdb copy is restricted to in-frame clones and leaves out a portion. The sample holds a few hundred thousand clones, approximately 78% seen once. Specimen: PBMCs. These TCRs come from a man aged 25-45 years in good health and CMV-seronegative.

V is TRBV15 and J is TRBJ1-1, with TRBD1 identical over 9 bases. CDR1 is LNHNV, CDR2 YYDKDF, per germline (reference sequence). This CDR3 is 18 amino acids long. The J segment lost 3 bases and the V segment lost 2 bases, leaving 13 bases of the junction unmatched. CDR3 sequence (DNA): TGTGCCACCAGCAGACCGATAAGACAGGGGGAAGGGGACACTGAAGCTTTCTTT. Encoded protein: CATSRPIRQGEGDTEAFF.

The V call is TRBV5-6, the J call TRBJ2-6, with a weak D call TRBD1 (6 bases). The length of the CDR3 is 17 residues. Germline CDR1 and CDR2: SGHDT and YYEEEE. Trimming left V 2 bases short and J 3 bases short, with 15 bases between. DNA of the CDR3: TGTGCCAGCAGCTTAATGACAGGACAATTTGGGGCCAACGTCCTGACTTTC. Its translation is CASSLMTGQFGANVLTF.

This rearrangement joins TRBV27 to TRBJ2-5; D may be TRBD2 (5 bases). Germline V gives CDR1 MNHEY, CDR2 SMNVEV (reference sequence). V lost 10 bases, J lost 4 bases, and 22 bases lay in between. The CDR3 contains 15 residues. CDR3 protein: CATSSPGSSLETQYF. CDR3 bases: TGTGCCACCTCGTCCCCGGGGAGCTCCCTAGAGACCCAGTACTTC.

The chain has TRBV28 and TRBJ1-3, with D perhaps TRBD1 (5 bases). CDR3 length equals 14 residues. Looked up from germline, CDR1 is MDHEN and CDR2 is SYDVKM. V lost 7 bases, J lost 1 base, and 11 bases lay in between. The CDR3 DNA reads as TGTGCCAGCACCATGACAGTATCTGGAAACACCATATATTTT. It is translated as CASTMTVSGNTIYF.

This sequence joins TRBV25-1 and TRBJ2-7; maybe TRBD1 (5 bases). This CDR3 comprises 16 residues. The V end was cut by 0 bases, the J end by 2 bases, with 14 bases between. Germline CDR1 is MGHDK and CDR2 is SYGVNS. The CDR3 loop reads CASSEYATGRTYEQYF. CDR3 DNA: TGTGCCAGCAGTGAATATGCAACAGGCAGAACCTACGAGCAGTACTTC.